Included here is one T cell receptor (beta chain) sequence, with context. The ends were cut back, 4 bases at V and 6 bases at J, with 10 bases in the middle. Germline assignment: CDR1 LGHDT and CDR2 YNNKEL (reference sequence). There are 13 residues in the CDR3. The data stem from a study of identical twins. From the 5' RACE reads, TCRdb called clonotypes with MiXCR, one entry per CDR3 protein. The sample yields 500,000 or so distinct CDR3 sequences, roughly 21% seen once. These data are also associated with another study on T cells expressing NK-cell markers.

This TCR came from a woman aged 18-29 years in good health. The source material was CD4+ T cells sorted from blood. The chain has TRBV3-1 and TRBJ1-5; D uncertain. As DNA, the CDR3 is TGTGCCAGCAGCCGACGGGGTGGTCAGCCCCAGCATTTT. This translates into CASSRRGGQPQHF.